Shown below are 8 T cell receptor beta chains from a single sample sequenced in a study of blood T cell repertoires in COVID-19. Libraries were prepared by immunoSEQ multiplex PCR; TCRdb keeps only in-frame clonotypes and omits some of them. This sample has some 240,000 clones, with 80% found just once. Material for sequencing was peripheral blood. These receptors were obtained from a human donor in a cohort sampled during active COVID-19.

The CDR3 reads CSASSGSGNTIYF. CDR3 nucleotides: TGCAGCGCATCTTCAGGGTCTGGAAACACCATATATTTT. V usage is TRBV29-1 and J usage is TRBJ1-3, with D tentatively TRBD1 (5 bases). CDR3 length: 13 amino acids. In germline, CDR1 is SQVTM, CDR2 ANQGSEA. The germline V and J ends were trimmed by 7 bases and 1 base, with 11 bases remaining between them.

In this sample, this clone turned up many times. This chain links TRBV9 with TRBJ1-3; tentatively, D is TRBD1 (5 bases). V shed 7 bases and J shed 0 bases, with 14 bases lying between them. Germline V gives CDR1 SGDLS, CDR2 YYNGEE. CDR3 length: 15 amino acids. The CDR3 DNA reads TGTGCCAGCGGAAAAACAGGCCTCTCTGGAAACACCATATATTTT. The encoded protein is CASGKTGLSGNTIYF.

The chain employs TRBV6-5 and TRBJ1-4, with TRBD1 matching over 7 bases. The length of the CDR3 is 15 residues. Germline loops: CDR1 MNHEY, CDR2 SVGAGI. V was pared by 2 bases and J by 6 bases, with 6 bases of the junction left unmatched. The CDR3 DNA follows: TGTGCCAGCAGTTACGGGCCGACAGGGTATGAAAAACTGTTTTTT. Protein product: CASSYGPTGYEKLFF.

This clone was seen only once. This rearrangement joins TRBV4-2 to TRBJ2-1; maybe TRBD2 (5 bases). Per germline, CDR1 LGHNA and CDR2 YNFKEQ. V lost 3 bases and J lost 3, with 15 bases in between. There are 16 residues in the CDR3. CDR3: CASSHPFRTGYNEQFF. The CDR3 DNA is TGTGCCAGCAGCCACCCCTTTCGGACTGGCTACAATGAGCAGTTCTTC.

There are a few counts of this clone. The chain employs TRBV7-2 and TRBJ2-1; 7 bases are shared with TRBD2. The V segment lost 1 base and the J segment 7 bases; nucleotides outside the gene matches: 7. CDR3 size: 15 residues. Germline values: CDR1 SGHTA, CDR2 FQGNSA. The CDR3 reads CASSLEAGYYNEQFF. Written as DNA, the CDR3 is TGTGCCAGCAGCTTAGAAGCGGGGTATTATAATGAGCAGTTCTTC.

The V call is TRBV19, the J call TRBJ2-3, with a possible D match to TRBD1 (6 bases). Germline CDR1 is LNHDA and CDR2 is SQIVND (reference sequence). The CDR3 totals 14 residues. V dropped 6 bases and J dropped 6 bases, with 16 bases sitting between them. The CDR3 region has the DNA TGTGCCAGTAGGGGGGCAGATCCTATTGATACGCAGTATTTT. This codes for CASRGADPIDTQYF.

The rearrangement uses TRBV7-8 and TRBJ2-7; weak D call: TRBD1 (7 bases). Germline values: CDR1 SGHVS, CDR2 FQNEAQ. The CDR3 length is 14 residues. V was cut by 3 bases and J by 12 bases, with 21 bases left in between. The CDR3 is CASSFPTEGAQLYF. The CDR3 DNA is TGTGCCAGCAGCTTCCCAACGGAGGGGGCACAACTGTACTTC.

In its sample, this clone was seen a few times. This chain joins TRBV7-3 and TRBJ1-1, with D tentatively TRBD1 (5 bases). Deletions cut 2 bases from V and 5 bases from J, with 9 bases between. Looked up from germline, CDR1 is SGHTA and CDR2 is FQGTGA. The CDR3 has 13 amino acids. In DNA, the CDR3 is TGTGCCAGCAGCTTACTCAGGGAAACTGAAGCTTTCTTT. Protein sequence: CASSLLRETEAFF.